Included here is one TCR beta chain sequence, with context. This clonotype was observed a few times. Its antigen has not been determined. The record has no base qualities; no much larger clone is one base away. This record belongs to a study of blood T cells in healthy people across ages (dated by TCRdb to the mid-2010s). Background for the entire study: In model experiments, template switching captured roughly one uniquely barcoded TCR beta cDNA molecule for every two T cells. To track age-related changes in TCR beta repertoire diversity, the study relied on deep sequencing normalized with unique cDNA molecular identifiers. The donors were split into four age groups: young (average around 15 years), middle-aged (around 37), aged (about 62) and long-lived (over 75). Donors of different ages were randomly distributed across sequencing lanes to avoid experimental bias. For two donors (one aged 18 to 29 and one aged 80 or older), the study analyzed two additional independent replicas of 1 million unique cDNA reads from the same blood draw. The study at large found these results: As age increased, observed TCR beta diversity per million T cells dropped in a roughly linear way, and a significant reduction was already evident by age 40. Compared with the aged group, the long-lived group had more naive CD4+ T cells, fewer expanded clones and increased TCR diversity, a pattern suggesting age selection. There was a strong correlation between observed TCR beta diversity and the percentage of naive T cells measured by flow cytometry. Bulk unsorted PBMC profiling prevented conclusive comparison of naive and antigen-experienced compartments. Estimates of total diversity based on one million sequenced T cells were considered lower bounds and underestimates. The CMV infection status of donors was not known, potentially confounding age-related changes in expanded clonotypes.

The donors were roughly 40 Caucasian individuals from Russia, aged roughly 6 to 100 years, who were systemically healthy. Roughly 11 milliliters of peripheral blood were drawn from each donor into EDTA-treated Vacutainer tubes. Ficoll-Paque density-gradient centrifugation was used to isolate PBMCs, with at least 7 million obtained per sample. Trizol reagent was used to extract total RNA from PBMCs, with at least 5.5 micrograms per sample. For every donor, flow cytometry on a PBMC aliquot measured the percentage of naive CD45RAhigh/CD27high T cells. To prepare the library, 5' RACE was applied. The run used an Illumina HiSeq 2500. A second PCR of roughly 6 to 11 cycles was performed with a sample-barcoded 5' primer and a J-beta primer mix. A template-switch 5' adaptor carrying 12 random nucleotides introduced a unique molecular identifier onto each TCR beta cDNA molecule. Each sample yielded at least 3 million CDR3-containing paired-end reads. First-strand cDNA synthesis was performed from all RNA using the Mint cDNA synthesis kit, with priming by a TRBC-specific oligonucleotide. Following uracil-DNA glycosylase treatment, all cDNA underwent a first 18-cycle PCR with the universal primers M1SS and BC2_uni_R. The authors processed their data as follows. For normalization, 1 million high-quality reads were randomly selected from each sample, with every read carrying a distinct molecular identifier. Instead of being binned into consensus sequences, reads with shared molecular identifiers were discarded. MiTCR, run with a Q25 quality threshold and the strictest error-elimination algorithm, handled CDR3 identification, clonotype clustering and error correction. Lower-bound total TCR beta diversity was estimated with a nonparametric unseen species model using Euler transformation. Using fastp trimming at Q25 and MiXCR clonotype assembly, TCRdb reanalyzed the public sequencing data and kept in-frame beta chains. Identical CDR3 protein sequences are pooled into one entry, listed with their most common genes and DNA. TCRdb assigned the V and J calls; the authors' analysis was not used. The sample table contains about 1.5 million distinct CDR3 sequences; only one count was recorded for approximately 42% of them. More than 4% of the sample rests with the top ten.

The CDR3 goes from the cysteine to the phenylalanine over 15 residues. The read is trimmed to its CDR3 DNA, 45 bases read in frame from base 1. Trimming takes 5 bases off V and 4 bases off J; junction bases not matched to a gene: 7. Taken from the germline V gene, the CDR1 and CDR2 loops are MRHNA and SNTAGT. The V gene is TRBV6-4 and the J gene is TRBJ2-3, and TRBD2 aligns with 9 junction nucleotides. The TCR sequence derives from a woman younger than 30 in good health. Sequenced: blood. In nucleotides, the sequence is TGTGCCAGCAGTACGACTAGCGGAAGTTCAGATACGCAGTATTTT. This gives the protein CASSTTSGSSDTQYF.